The 17 T cell receptor beta chains reported below all come from one sample, sequenced in a study of spatial heterogeneity in lung cancer. This sample's time point: blood at routine non-recurrence follow-up after resection. TCRdb reprocessed the 5' RACE reads with MiXCR, giving one entry per CDR3 protein. The sample shows tens of thousands of distinct CDR3 sequences, 5% to 5.5% of them seen only once. The sample was PBMCs, taken at follow-up. All receptors come from a female donor with early-stage non-small cell lung cancer.

Only a few counts were recorded for this clonotype. The gene calls are TRBV20-1 and TRBJ1-1; tentatively, D is TRBD1 (6 bases). This CDR3 region has 12 residues. The germline CDR1 and CDR2 sequences are DFQATT and SNEGSKA (reference sequence). Trimming took 6 bases from V and 11 from J, leaving 19 bases between them. DNA for the CDR3: TGCAGTGCGTTACAGGGAAAAGGGGACGCTTTCTTT. Protein sequence: CSALQGKGDAFF.

In this sample, this clonotype turned up many times. V and J are TRBV9 and TRBJ2-2, with 8 bases matching TRBD2. CDR1 SGDLS and CDR2 YYNGEE come from the germline V gene. V lost 0 bases, J lost 4 bases, and 2 bases stayed unmatched. This CDR3 spans 15 amino acids. CDR3 in DNA: TGTGCCAGCAGCGTAGAAGGGACTAGCACCGGGGAGCTGTTTTTT. The encoded protein is CASSVEGTSTGELFF.

At least ten counts were recorded for this clonotype. This sequence joins TRBV20-1 and TRBJ1-5, with a possible D match to TRBD1 (5 bases). CDR1 is DFQATT, CDR2 SNEGSKA, per germline (reference sequence). This CDR3 has 13 residues. Trimming removed 3 bases from V and 4 bases from J, with 10 bases in between. The CDR3 bases are TGCAGTGCTAGTGCCGACAGAAATCAGCCCCAGCATTTT. Protein product: CSASADRNQPQHF.

At least ten counts were recorded for this clonotype. V and J are TRBV20-1 and TRBJ2-7, with D tentatively TRBD1 or TRBD2 (6 bases each). The germline V and J ends were trimmed by 2 bases and 0 bases, with 23 bases remaining between them. CDR1 is DFQATT, CDR2 SNEGSKA, per germline (reference sequence). The CDR3 loop spans 18 amino acids. DNA of the CDR3: TGCAGTGCTAGAAGTGAGTGGGGGGCCTCGCGCGGCTCCTACGAGCAGTACTTC. Its protein is CSARSEWGASRGSYEQYF.

This clonotype was seen ten or more times. The gene calls are TRBV7-2 and TRBJ2-6; D ambiguous. Germline V gene sequence: CDR1 SGHTA, CDR2 FQGNSA. The germline V and J ends were trimmed by 1 base and 5 bases, with 6 bases remaining between them. This CDR3 has 14 residues. CDR3 protein: CASSLDGRANVLTF. The DNA of the CDR3 is TGTGCCAGCAGCTTAGATGGCAGGGCCAACGTCCTGACTTTC.

Many counts were recorded for this clonotype. The rearrangement joins TRBV11-2 to TRBJ2-5, with 12 bases lining up with TRBD2. V shed 1 base, J shed 0 bases, and the junction held 0 bases outside the gene matches. This CDR3 is 16 amino acids long. CDR1 and CDR2 from the germline V gene are SGHAT and FQNNGV. CDR3 sequence: CASSLGTSGNQETQYF. The DNA for the CDR3 is TGTGCCAGCAGCTTAGGGACTAGCGGGAACCAAGAGACCCAGTACTTC.

This clonotype was seen many times. The genes are TRBV29-1 and TRBJ2-3; D perhaps matches TRBD2 (6 bases). Germline V gene data show CDR1 as SQVTM and CDR2 as ANQGSEA. The CDR3 has 15 amino acids. V was trimmed by 0 bases and J by 1 base, leaving 11 bases between them. CDR3 loop: CSVEEWGDGTDTQYF. For the CDR3, the DNA is TGCAGCGTTGAAGAGTGGGGGGACGGCACAGATACGCAGTATTTT.

This clonotype was observed at least ten times. This sequence joins TRBV7-9 and TRBJ1-5; D unresolved. With 0 bases removed from V and 1 base from J, the gap between germline ends came to 4 bases. Germline CDR1 and CDR2: SEHNR and FQNEAQ (reference sequence). The CDR3 is 14 amino acids. The CDR3 region has the DNA TGTGCCAGCAGCTTAGCGGGAAGCAATCAGCCCCAGCATTTT. This sequence encodes CASSLAGSNQPQHF.

This clonotype came up many times. The chain is built from TRBV23-1 and TRBJ2-2; tentatively, D is TRBD2 (5 bases). TRBV23-1 is assigned to the ORF class and has an uncertain function. CDR3 length: 19 amino acids. The V end lost 0 bases, the J end lost 6 bases, and 23 bases lay between the germline ends. This chain's CDR3 is CASSQSIVLGLRGSGELFF. In DNA, the CDR3 is TGCGCCAGCAGTCAATCGATCGTGTTAGGGCTTCGAGGGTCCGGGGAGCTGTTTTTT.

The sample holds many counts of this clonotype. At one end, the junction sequence differs from germline, possibly due to a read error. J is TRBJ2-6 and V is TRBV12-3 or TRBV12-4, with D possibly being TRBD1 (7 bases). This CDR3 is 12 amino acids long. The CDR3: CASSSHRGGMAF. CDR3 bases: TGTGCCAGCAGTTCCCACAGGGGAGGTATGGCTTTC.

This clonotype was detected ten times or more. The chain uses TRBV6-5 and TRBJ1-1; weak D call: TRBD1 (6 bases). Germline-derived CDR1 and CDR2 are MNHEY and SVGAGI. This CDR3 is built from 14 residues. The V end was cut by 7 bases, the J end by 1 base, with 13 bases between. The CDR3 sequence is CASKTGGANTEAFF. The CDR3 coding sequence is TGTGCCAGCAAGACGGGGGGCGCGAACACTGAAGCTTTCTTT.

This clonotype was found many times. This chain links TRBV7-9 with TRBJ2-1; 14 bases line up with TRBD2. The CDR3 length is 17 residues. V trimming: 4 bases; J trimming: 8 bases; junction bases outside the gene matches: 10. CDR1 and CDR2 (germline): SEHNR, FQNEAQ (reference sequence). CDR3 amino acids: CASSSGTSGSGAYEQFF. The CDR3 nucleotides are TGTGCCAGCAGCTCTGGGACTAGCGGGAGCGGGGCTTATGAGCAGTTCTTC.

At least ten counts were recorded for this clonotype. V usage is TRBV20-1 and J usage is TRBJ2-7; maybe TRBD2 (6 bases). V was clipped by 3 bases and J by 6 bases, with 18 bases between them. The germline V gene has CDR1 DFQATT and CDR2 SNEGSKA (reference sequence). The CDR3 runs to 14 residues. The CDR3 nucleotides are TGCAGTGCTAGGACCCCGGGACTCCCATCCGAGCAGTACTTC. This sequence encodes CSARTPGLPSEQYF.

This clonotype was observed at least ten times. The chain is built from TRBV4-1 and TRBJ1-6; 8 bases are a match to TRBD1. Losses at the gene ends were 2 bases for V and 7 bases for J; bases not matched to a gene: 1. Germline CDR1 MGHRA, CDR2 YSYEKL. The CDR3 is 14 amino acids. The CDR3 region is CASSQRQGNSPLHF. The CDR3 DNA follows: TGCGCCAGCAGCCAACGACAGGGGAATTCACCCCTCCACTTT.

This clonotype was counted many times. J is TRBJ2-3 and V is TRBV11-2; no firm D call. The CDR3 is made up of 13 amino acids. The germline CDR1 and CDR2 sequences are SGHAT and FQNNGV. V lost 5 bases, J lost 7 bases, and 13 bases lay in between. CDR3 DNA: TGTGCCAGCAGCCCGCCTGTTGGACATACGCAGTATTTT. Its translation is CASSPPVGHTQYF.

This clonotype was found many times. Sequence at one end of the junction differs from germline and may be a read error. The rearrangement links TRBV9 to TRBJ2-1; TRBD2 matches at 9 bases. Germline CDR1 SGDLS, CDR2 YYNGEE. The CDR3 has 15 residues. The CDR3 DNA reads as TGTGCCAGCAGCGTAGGCGGGAGGGGATACAGTGAGCAGTTCTTC. This sequence encodes CASSVGGRGYSEQFF.

In this sample, this clonotype turned up many times. CDR3: CSVGGQGDTNEQFF. The CDR3 nucleotides are TGCAGCGTCGGGGGACAGGGGGATACCAATGAGCAGTTCTTC. The chain is built from TRBV29-1 and TRBJ2-1, with 11 bases that match TRBD1. After removal of 6 bases from V and 6 bases from J, the junction contained 7 bases not matched to a gene. The CDR3 has 14 residues. Per germline, CDR1 SQVTM and CDR2 ANQGSEA.